The T cell receptor beta chain described here comes from a study of lymphopenia after photon versus proton radiotherapy. Study-level findings and limits: Oligoclonal CD8+ Temra expansion after nadir drove photon patients' diversity drop. Survival link was tested only in deceased patients; proton benefit remains a possibility. Proton therapy kept repertoires fairly stable, unlike photons, which gained effector/memory cells.

Details on this clone: Its antigen is undetermined.

This table comes from immunoSEQ multiplex PCR, and its TCRdb copy is limited to in-frame clones, with some not included. The repertoire includes 20,000 to 30,000 clones, over 80% of them detected once, and approximately 22% sits in the top ten. Germline V CDR1 and CDR2: SGHVS, FQNEAQ. Unmatched junction bases numbered 4, after V lost 5 bases and J lost 1 base. The CDR3 sequence is 15 residues long. The clonotype originates from a woman in her 70s with pancreatic cancer. The material was peripheral blood, obtained from a patient treated with proton-based radiotherapy. This chain joins TRBV7-8 and TRBJ1-5; 8 bases agree with TRBD1. In nucleotides, the CDR3 is TGTGCCAGCAGCCAAGGACAGGGAAGCAATCAGCCCCAGCATTTT. Amino acid sequence: CASSQGQGSNQPQHF.